The T cell receptor (beta chain) under discussion was sequenced for a study of beta chain features in type 1 diabetes. Reverse transcribing all isolated RNA meant expressed TCRB transcripts were sequenced. Around 3.57 million reads was the average for naive, central memory and regulatory T cell samples. The data were produced by immunoSEQ multiplex PCR, yet TCRdb's version contains in-frame clones alone and is incomplete. The sample records roughly 500,000 clones, about an eighth being singletons. Markers CD45RO/CCR7/CD25/CD127/CD95/CD27 served to sort CD4+ naive, central memory, regulatory and stem cell-like memory cells. Trimming removed 3 bases from V and 2 bases from J, with 6 bases in between. Looked up from germline, CDR1 is SQVTM and CDR2 is ANQGSEA. This CDR3 spans 12 amino acids.

The chain combines TRBV29-1 with TRBJ2-3, with D uncertain. Sequencing was performed on naive CD4+ T cells from blood. This clonotype was obtained from a woman between 18 and 30 years old in good health. CDR3 loop: CSVDGPTDTQYF. The CDR3, as DNA: TGCAGCGTTGACGGGCCCACAGATACGCAGTATTTT.